The T cell receptor beta chain described here comes from a study of Ad26.COV2.S vaccination and SARS-CoV-2 variants. The wider study: Donor got 5x10^10 or 1x10^11 viral particles of Ad26.COV2.S.

Generated by immunoSEQ multiplex PCR, the TCRdb table keeps only in-frame clones and is missing some. The sample lists about 410,000 clones; 70% to 90% were seen once. This clone was found once. Its antigen is undetermined. The DNA is left out, because the CDR3 cannot be placed on it with certainty; the CDR3 is given as TCRdb lists it. The treatment: roughly 20 received Ad26.COV2.S at low or high dose, single or two shots; 5 received placebo; per-sample allocation not given. Samples were taken on day 63 after the first vaccine or placebo injection. Study-wide results and limits: Placebo recipients trailed vaccine recipients in spike-specific TCR breadth.

Per germline, CDR1 MGHDK and CDR2 SYGVNS. The CDR3 length is 15 residues, termini included. The J gene is TRBJ2-2, the V gene TRBV25-1; the table calls TRBD2, which could not be checked here. The sequencing used peripheral blood, collected in a trial of Ad26.COV2.S vaccine versus placebo. This clonotype originated in a person aged 18-65 years who received the Ad26.COV2.S COVID-19 vaccine or a placebo. CDR3 amino acids: CASSTSQTGTGELFF.